This T cell receptor (beta chain) originates from a study of T cells in Graves' hyperthyroidism and ophthalmopathy. The TCR beta CDR3 regions underwent amplification using RNA transcripts as the source. Researchers ran a first-round RT-PCR on the TCR CDR3 using the HTBI primer set. One entry per CDR3 protein results from TCRdb running MiXCR on the multiplex PCR reads. The sample shows nearly 250,000 distinct CDR3 sequences, approximately 24% of them seen only once. The CDR3 totals 15 residues. Trimming shortened V by 0 bases and J by 6 bases, and 18 bases separated the two germline ends. Germline V gene lookup returns CDR1 DFQATT and CDR2 SNEGSKA (reference sequence). Diagnostic decisions used clinical symptoms, serum thyroxine and TRAb, thyroid ultrasound and orbital computed tomography.

The receptor comes from a middle-aged woman with Graves' ophthalmopathy. The chain carries TRBV20-1 and TRBJ2-7; D might be TRBD2 (6 bases). The sample consisted of blood. DNA of the CDR3: TGCAGTGCTAGAGATTCGGTAGCGGCCCCCCCCGAGCAGTACTTC. Translation gives CSARDSVAAPPEQYF.